This T cell receptor beta chain was observed in a study of cytomegalovirus exposure and HLA in healthy donors. Use of 60 Vbeta and 13 Jbeta primers characterized the PCR. Sequencing used immunoSEQ multiplex PCR; TCRdb keeps in-frame clones, though not all of them. This repertoire shows some 110,000 clones, about 81% found once; its top ten account for about 1.1%. The CDR3 sequence is 13 residues long. Trimming stripped 5 bases from V and 7 bases from J, with 15 bases between. CDR1 is SGHDT, CDR2 YYEEEE, per germline. The receptor was derived from a woman aged 30 to 39 in good health and CMV-seronegative. Sequencing was performed on PBMCs. V and J are TRBV5-6 and TRBJ1-1; D possibly corresponds to TRBD1 (6 bases). CDR3 coding DNA: TGTGCCAGCAGTTTTGACAGGCTCTTTGAAGCTTTCTTT. Its protein product is CASSFDRLFEAFF.